This T cell receptor beta chain is from a study of shared clonotypes between healthy human individuals. Study outcomes and limitations: The rarefaction results pointed to incomplete sorted-subset sequencing despite large depth.

CD45RO-negative, CCR7-selected cells formed the naive CD8 fraction, which excluded terminally differentiated effector memory CD45RA+ cells. Remarks on this clone: The antigen is undetermined.

Produced via immunoSEQ multiplex PCR; TCRdb's table is partial and in-frame only. Among around 2,000,000 clones, about 92% were seen once, and the ten largest hold more than 1.5%. Sequenced input: naive CD8+ T cells from PBMCs. The sequence was collected from a man younger than 35 in good health. Some clones in this sample may be carry-over from other donors' samples.

The CDR3 is CASSGTSSETQYF. The CDR3 nucleotides read TGTGCCAGCAGCGGGACTAGTTCGGAGACCCAGTACTTC. The chain couples TRBV7-9 to TRBJ2-5, with 8 bases lining up with TRBD2. The CDR3 runs to 13 residues. The J segment lost 5 bases and the V segment lost 5 bases, leaving 4 bases of the junction unmatched. Germline V gives CDR1 SEHNR, CDR2 FQNEAQ (reference sequence).